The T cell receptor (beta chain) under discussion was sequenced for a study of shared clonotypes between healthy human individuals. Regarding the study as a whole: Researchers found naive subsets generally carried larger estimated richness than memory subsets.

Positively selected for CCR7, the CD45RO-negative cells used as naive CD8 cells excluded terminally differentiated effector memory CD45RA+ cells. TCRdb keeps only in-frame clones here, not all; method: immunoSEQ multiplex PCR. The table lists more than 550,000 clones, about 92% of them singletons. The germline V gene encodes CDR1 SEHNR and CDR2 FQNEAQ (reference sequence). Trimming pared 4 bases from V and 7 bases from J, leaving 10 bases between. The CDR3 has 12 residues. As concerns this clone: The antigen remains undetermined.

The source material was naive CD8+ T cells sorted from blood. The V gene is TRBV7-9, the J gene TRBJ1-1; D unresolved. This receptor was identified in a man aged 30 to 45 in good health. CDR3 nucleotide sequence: TGTGCCAGCAGCTCACTCGGACGTGAAGCTTTCTTT. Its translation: CASSSLGREAFF.